The entry below describes one T cell receptor (beta chain). The data were obtained in a study of blood T cell repertoires in COVID-19. Study background: Acute and convalescent COVID-19 specimens originated in the United States, Italy and Spain. T cells, B-cell-depleted T cells, or PBMCs supplied cDNA or gDNA.

Original processing methods: Reference gene primer amplification in the assay estimated nucleated cell counts. Sequenced by immunoSEQ multiplex PCR; TCRdb stores in-frame clones only, minus some. V and J calls and clone size are those listed in that table; D and trimming were worked out from the DNA. This sample has some 100,000 clones, with 70% to 85% found just once. Trimming cost V 2 bases and J 3 bases, with 13 bases left between them. Germline V gene lookup returns CDR1 KGHSH and CDR2 LQKENI. The CDR3 covers 15 residues. This receptor was taken from an elderly woman with active or convalescent COVID-19. The sequenced sample consisted of peripheral blood. The chain couples TRBV18 to TRBJ2-5; the D gene is possibly TRBD2 (6 bases). Written as DNA, the CDR3 is TGTGCCAGCTCACCAGCGGGAAAACGTAAAGAGACCCAGTACTTC. This encodes CASSPAGKRKETQYF.